This T cell receptor beta chain was found in a study of shared clonotypes between healthy human individuals. The germline V gene has CDR1 SSHAT and CDR2 FNYEAQ (reference sequence). The CDR3 has 15 residues. Genomic DNA belonging to each subset was distributed in equal measure over several immunoSEQ plates. Using ten immunoSEQ deep assay plates, investigators sequenced unsorted PBMC DNA. The data were produced by immunoSEQ multiplex PCR, yet TCRdb's version contains in-frame clones alone and is incomplete. The table has about 470,000 clones, 79% seen once. To note about this clone: Relative to the germline gene, one junction end is altered; a read error may explain this.

Sequences were obtained from PBMCs. The J gene is TRBJ2-5, the V gene TRBV7-7; 8 bases line up with TRBD1. Gene TRBJ2-7 matches the end of the DNA better, so the J call may be wrong. The TCR was taken from a woman aged 35 to 49 in good health. Some clones in this sample may be carry-over from other donors' samples. CDR3 DNA: TGTGCTAGCAGCTTAAGGGCAGGGGGCTTCTACGAGCAGTACTTC. Amino acids: CASSLRAGGFYEQYF.